A single sample gave rise to the 2 T cell receptor beta chains below, sequenced in a study of CD8 T cells in cerebrospinal fluid in Alzheimer's disease. TCRdb reprocessed the 10x single-cell sequencing reads; each CDR3 protein has one entry and no DNA is given. This sample contains some 840 distinct CDR3 sequences. The sequenced material came from cerebrospinal fluid. Receptors originate from a human donor with Parkinson's disease.

V and J are TRBV11-2 and TRBJ2-1; TCRdb names TRBD2, which stays unverified in the absence of DNA. CDR3 size: 15 residues. Germline assignment: CDR1 SGHAT and CDR2 FQNNGV. CDR3 sequence reads: CASSPTQRGNNEQFF. The variable domain in full, completed from reference TRBV11-2 and TRBJ2-1, reads EAGVAQSPRYKIIEKRQSVAFWCNPISGHATLYWYQQILGQGPKLLIQFQNNGVVDDSQLPKDRFSAERLKGVDSTLKIQPAKLEDSAVYLCASSPTQRGNNEQFFGPGTRLTVL.

This clonotype counts as medium-sized by frequency. This chain links TRBV28 with TRBJ1-2. CDR1 and CDR2 (germline): MDHEN, SYDVKM. The CDR3 covers 14 residues. The CDR3 spells CASRQTASAYGYTF.